This TCR beta chain was identified in a study of shared clonotypes between healthy human individuals. V was cut by 2 bases and J by 6 bases, with 11 bases left in between. The CDR3 contains 14 residues. CDR1 and CDR2 (germline): MDHEN, SYDVKM. It was across several immunoSEQ plates that each subset's genomic DNA was evenly split. This table comes from immunoSEQ multiplex PCR, and its TCRdb copy is limited to in-frame clones, with some not included. This table holds some 2,000,000 clones, around 95% found once. Study results and caveats: Non-shared clonotypes had lower generation probabilities than clonotypes shared by all four sorted-subset donors. When naive CD4 clonotypes were compared across several donors, around 4.6% were shared. Blood alone was sampled, and tissue repertoires likely differ.

This clone came up once. The antigen remains unidentified. The receptor was derived from a man between 18 and 35 years old in good health. The sample consisted of naive CD4+ T cells sorted from blood. Subset defined: CD45RA+ positively selected. The chain joins TRBV28 to TRBJ2-4, with a weak D call TRBD2 (5 bases). DNA for the CDR3: TGTGCCAGCAGTTTAAGCCAGGCGGGAAACATTCAGTACTTC. This sequence encodes CASSLSQAGNIQYF.